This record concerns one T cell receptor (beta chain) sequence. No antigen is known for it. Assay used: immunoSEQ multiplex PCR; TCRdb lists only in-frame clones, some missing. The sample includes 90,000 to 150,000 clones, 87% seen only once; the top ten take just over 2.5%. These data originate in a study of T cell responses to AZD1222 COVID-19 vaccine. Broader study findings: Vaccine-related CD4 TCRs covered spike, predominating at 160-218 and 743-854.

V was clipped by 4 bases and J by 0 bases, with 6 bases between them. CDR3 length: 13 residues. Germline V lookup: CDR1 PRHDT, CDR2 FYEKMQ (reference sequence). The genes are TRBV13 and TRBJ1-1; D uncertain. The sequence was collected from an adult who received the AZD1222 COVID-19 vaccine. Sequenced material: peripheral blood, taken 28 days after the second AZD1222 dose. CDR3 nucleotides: TGTGCCAGCAGCTATCGATTGAACACTGAAGCTTTCTTT. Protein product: CASSYRLNTEAFF.